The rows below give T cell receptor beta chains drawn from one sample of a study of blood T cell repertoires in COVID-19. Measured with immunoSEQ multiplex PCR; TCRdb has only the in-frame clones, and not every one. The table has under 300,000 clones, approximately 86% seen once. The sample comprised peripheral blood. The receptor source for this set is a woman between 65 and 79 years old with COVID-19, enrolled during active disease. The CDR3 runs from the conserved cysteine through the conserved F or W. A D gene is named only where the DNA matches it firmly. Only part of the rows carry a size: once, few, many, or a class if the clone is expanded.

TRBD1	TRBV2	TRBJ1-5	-	TGTGCCAGCAGTGGACAGGGGGTCAATCAGCCCCAGCATTTT	CASSGQGVNQPQHF
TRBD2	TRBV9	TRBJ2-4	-	TGTGCCAGCAGCGTAGGGCGGGGGGCCAAAAACATTCAGTACTTC	CASSVGRGAKNIQYF
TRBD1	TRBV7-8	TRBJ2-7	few	TGTGCCAGCCAGGGGGTAGACGGCTACGAGCAGTACTTC	CASQGVDGYEQYF
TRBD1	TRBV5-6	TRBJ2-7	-	TGTGCCAGCAGCGCCGACAGGGGTCTTAGCTACGAGCAGTACTTC	CASSADRGLSYEQYF
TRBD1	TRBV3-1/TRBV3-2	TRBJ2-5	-	TGTGCCAGCAGCTCCGGGACAGGGGGGGAAGAGACCCAGTACTTC	CASSSGTGGEETQYF
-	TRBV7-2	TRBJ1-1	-	TGTGCCAGCAGCTTAGACGGTTTCGGCACTGAAGCTTTCTTT	CASSLDGFGTEAFF
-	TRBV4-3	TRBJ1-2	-	TGCGCCAGCAGCCAAGATCGGGGACATTGGGACTATGGCTACACCTTC	CASSQDRGHWDYGYTF
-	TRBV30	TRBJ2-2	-	TGTGCCTGGATTACCGGGACACTATCCACCGGGGAGCTGTTTTTT	CAWITGTLSTGELFF
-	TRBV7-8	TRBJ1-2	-	TGTGCCAGCAGCCCCACATCATATGGCTACACCTTC	CASSPTSYGYTF
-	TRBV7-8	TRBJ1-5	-	TGTGCCAGCAGCTTAAATCCCCGAGGCGGCAATCAGCCCCAGCATTTT	CASSLNPRGGNQPQHF
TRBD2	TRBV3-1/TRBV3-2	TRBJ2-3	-	TGTGCCAGCAGCTGGGGGACTAGCGGGGAAACTAGCACAGATACGCAGTATTTT	CASSWGTSGETSTDTQYF
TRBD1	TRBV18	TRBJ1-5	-	TGTGCCAGCTCACCGACAGGGGGAGGAAGTCAGCCCCAGCATTTT	CASSPTGGGSQPQHF
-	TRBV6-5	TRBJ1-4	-	TGTGCCAGCAGTTTCGGGCAGGGAGGAAAACTGTTTTTT	CASSFGQGGKLFF
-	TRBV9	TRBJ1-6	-	TGTGCCAGCAGCGTAGAAGGGGGAGCGTATAATTCACCCCTCCACTTT	CASSVEGGAYNSPLHF
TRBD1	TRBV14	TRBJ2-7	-	TGTGCCAGCAGCCCCCGGGCAGGGGGCATCGAGGGGGATTACGAGCAGTACTTC	CASSPRAGGIEGDYEQYF
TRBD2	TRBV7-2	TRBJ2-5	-	TGTGCCAGCAGCTTTCCTAGCGGGGGGGCCGAGACCCAGTACTTC	CASSFPSGGAETQYF
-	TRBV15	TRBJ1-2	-	TGTGCCACCAGCCCACAGGGAAGGGGATTCTATGGCTACACCTTC	CATSPQGRGFYGYTF
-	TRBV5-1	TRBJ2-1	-	TGCGCCAGCAGCTCCGGGGGGCTTGAGAATGAGCAGTTCTTC	CASSSGGLENEQFF
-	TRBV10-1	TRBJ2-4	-	TGCGCCAGCAGTCGCTCCCCGGAAAACATTCAGTACTTC	CASSRSPENIQYF
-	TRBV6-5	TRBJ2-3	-	TGTGCCAGCAGTTCCGGGACTGGTAGGATAGATACGCAGTATTTT	CASSSGTGRIDTQYF
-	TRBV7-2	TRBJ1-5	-	TGTGCCAGCAGCCCTCGACGGGATCAGCCCCAGCATTTT	CASSPRRDQPQHF
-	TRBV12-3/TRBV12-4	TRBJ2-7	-	TGTGCCAGCAGTTTGCAGGGGCCCTACGAGCAGTACTTC	CASSLQGPYEQYF
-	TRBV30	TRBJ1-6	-	TGTGCCTGGAGAGGAGACGGAGGTACTAATTCACCCCTCCACTTT	CAWRGDGGTNSPLHF
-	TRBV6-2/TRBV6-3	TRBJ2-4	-	TGTGCCAGCACCCCAGGGGTAGCCAAAAACATTCAGTACTTC	CASTPGVAKNIQYF
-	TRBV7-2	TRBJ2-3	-	TGTGCCAGCAGCTTCGGTGGCCAGGTCACAGATACGCAGTATTTT	CASSFGGQVTDTQYF
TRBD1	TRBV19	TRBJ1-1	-	TGTGCCAGTAGTCGGACAGGGGGTGGATTGCTGATGAACACTGAAGCTTTCTTT	CASSRTGGGLLMNTEAFF
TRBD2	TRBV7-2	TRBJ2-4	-	TGTGCCAGCAGCTTAGTTGCGGGGGTGACCAAAAACATTCAGTACTTC	CASSLVAGVTKNIQYF
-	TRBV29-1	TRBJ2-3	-	TGCAGCGTTCCCAGGGAAGCAGATACGCAGTATTTT	CSVPREADTQYF
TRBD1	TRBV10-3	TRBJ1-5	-	TGTGCCATCGGAGACAGGGGCAATCAGCCCCAGCATTTT	CAIGDRGNQPQHF
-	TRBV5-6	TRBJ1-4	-	TGTGCCAGCAGCTTTCTTCCCCAGGAAAAACTGTTTTTT	CASSFLPQEKLFF
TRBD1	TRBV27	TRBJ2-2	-	TGTGCCAGCAGTCCCGGACAGGGTTGGTTAGGCACCGGGGAGCTGTTTTTT	CASSPGQGWLGTGELFF
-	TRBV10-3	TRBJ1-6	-	TGTGCCATCCGTTGGACTGAAAATTCACCCCTCCACTTT	CAIRWTENSPLHF
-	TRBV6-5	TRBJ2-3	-	TGTGCCAGCCGAGAGTCCGGTACGCAGTATTTT	CASRESGTQYF